These 27 T cell receptor beta chains share one sample of origin, sequenced in a study of blood T cell repertoires in COVID-19. TCRdb's table, derived via immunoSEQ multiplex PCR, lists solely in-frame clones and lacks some. Of 250,000 or so clones listed, about 91% are singletons. Specimen: peripheral blood. The receptors shown here come from a woman in her 40s who had recovered from COVID-19.

This clone was picked up one time. The rearrangement links TRBV28 to TRBJ1-2; 9 nucleotides align to TRBD1. CDR3 length: 13 residues. The V gene's germline CDR1 is MDHEN and CDR2 SYDVKM. Trimming took 5 bases from V and 7 from J; bases not matched to a gene: 5. The CDR3 nucleotides read TGTGCCAGCAGTCCCGGGACAGGGAGTGGCTACACCTTC. Translating gives CASSPGTGSGYTF.

The table lists this clone with a count of one. The J gene is TRBJ1-5, the V gene TRBV10-3, with 7 bases aligning to TRBD1. CDR3 length equals 12 residues. The V gene end was trimmed by 10 bases and the J gene end by 6 bases; junction bases not matched to a gene: 6. The germline gives CDR1 ENHRY, CDR2 SYGVKD. Here the CDR3 reads CATSGQSQPQHF. DNA for the CDR3: TGTGCCACCTCGGGACAGAGTCAGCCCCAGCATTTT.

V and J are TRBV30 and TRBJ1-1; no firm D call. Germline V lookup: CDR1 GTSNPN, CDR2 SVGIG (reference sequence). The germline V and J ends were trimmed by 4 bases and 5 bases, with 11 bases remaining between them. This CDR3 contains 12 residues. The CDR3 sequence: CAWTSGWTEAFF. CDR3 bases: TGTGCCTGGACGAGCGGATGGACTGAAGCTTTCTTT. The full variable domain, with the rest looked up from reference TRBV30 and TRBJ1-1, is SQTIHQWPATLVQPVGSPLSLECTVEGTSNPNLYWYRQAAGRGLQLLFYSVGIGQISSEVPQNLSASRPQDRQFILSSKKLLLSDSGFYLCAWTSGWTEAFFGQGTRLTVV.

The count of this clone is one. V usage is TRBV18 and J usage is TRBJ1-4, with D hard to call. The CDR3 covers 16 residues. V was trimmed by 0 bases and J by 0 bases, leaving 8 bases between them. The germline V gene encodes CDR1 KGHSH and CDR2 LQKENI. The CDR3 DNA sequence: TGTGCCAGCTCACCACCTTCAACAGCAACTAATGAAAAACTGTTTTTT. It is translated as CASSPPSTATNEKLFF.

The chain has TRBV15 and TRBJ1-3; D may be TRBD1 (5 bases). The CDR3 covers 16 residues. V lost 0 bases and J 3 bases, leaving 12 bases between the germline ends. Germline CDR1 and CDR2: LNHNV and YYDKDF (reference sequence). The CDR3: CATSRDRGSIGNTIYF. CDR3 in DNA: TGTGCCACCAGCAGAGACCGGGGGTCTATTGGAAACACCATATATTTT.

The rearrangement links TRBV29-1 to TRBJ1-2; a weak D match, TRBD1 (5 bases). Trimming pared 3 bases from V and 6 bases from J, leaving 11 bases between. The germline CDR1 and CDR2 sequences are SQVTM and ANQGSEA. The CDR3 runs 12 residues. CDR3 in DNA: TGCAGCGTTGATGGGGGGATGGATGGCTACACCTTC. Translation gives CSVDGGMDGYTF.

This sequence joins TRBV7-9 and TRBJ1-5, with D possibly matching TRBD1 (6 bases). This CDR3 region has 15 residues. V was pared by 0 bases and J by 6 bases, with 12 bases between. Germline V gives CDR1 SEHNR, CDR2 FQNEAQ (reference sequence). The CDR3 bases are TGTGCCAGCAGCTTAGCCATGGGGGGGCTTCAGCCCCAGCATTTT. Its translation: CASSLAMGGLQPQHF.

The chain recombines TRBV18 with TRBJ2-5; weak D call: TRBD2 (5 bases). Germline V gene sequence: CDR1 KGHSH, CDR2 LQKENI. V was pared by 3 bases and J by 2 bases, with 7 bases between. The CDR3 contains 13 residues. The CDR3 region is CASSPRTQETQYF. The CDR3 region has the DNA TGTGCCAGCTCACCCAGGACTCAAGAGACCCAGTACTTC.

The gene calls are TRBV6-5 and TRBJ1-4; TRBD1 matches 9 bases. V shed 7 bases, J shed 3 bases, and the junction held 6 bases outside the gene matches. Germline V lookup: CDR1 MNHEY, CDR2 SVGAGI. This CDR3 spans 15 amino acids. CDR3 coding DNA: TGTGCCAGCAAACTACAGGGGGCCTCTAATGAAAAACTGTTTTTT. This sequence encodes CASKLQGASNEKLFF.

This rearrangement joins TRBV30 to TRBJ2-3; 7 nucleotides align to TRBD2. The CDR3 has 11 residues. Germline V lookup: CDR1 GTSNPN, CDR2 SVGIG (reference sequence). Unmatched junction bases numbered 4, after V lost 5 bases and J lost 8 bases. In nucleotides, the CDR3 is TGTGCCTGGGGCAGGGAGGGTACGCAGTATTTT. Its protein is CAWGREGTQYF.

Written as DNA, the CDR3 is TGTGCCAGCAGTTTACAGCGGGCCACTGAAGCTTTCTTT. Residues: CASSLQRATEAFF. The chain uses TRBV28 and TRBJ1-1; D is undetermined. Deletions cut 2 bases from V and 4 bases from J, with 8 bases between. This CDR3 is 13 amino acids long. CDR1 and CDR2 (germline): MDHEN, SYDVKM.

The chain has TRBV7-9 and TRBJ2-3, with 15 positions matching TRBD2. The germline V gene encodes CDR1 SEHNR and CDR2 FQNEAQ (reference sequence). This CDR3 is 18 amino acids long. V was pared by 0 bases and J by 6 bases, with 7 bases of the junction left unmatched. The CDR3: CASSLALRTSGGADTQYF. The CDR3 coding sequence is TGTGCCAGCAGCTTAGCCCTCAGGACTAGCGGGGGGGCGGATACGCAGTATTTT.

The rearrangement links TRBV30 to TRBJ1-5; 9 positions agree with TRBD1. This CDR3 spans 14 amino acids. Germline CDR1 and CDR2: GTSNPN and SVGIG (reference sequence). V lost 2 bases to trimming and J lost 7 bases; unmatched junction nucleotides: 6. CDR3 region: CAWSPTGGSQPQHF. CDR3 DNA: TGTGCCTGGAGTCCGACAGGGGGAAGCCAGCCCCAGCATTTT.

This clone was seen once. The V and J genes are TRBV2 and TRBJ2-5; 10 nucleotides agree with TRBD2. The junction had 17 bases not matched to a gene; V was cut back by 6 bases and J by 7 bases. Germline V gene sequence: CDR1 SNHLY, CDR2 FYNNEI. The CDR3 extends over 17 amino acids. As DNA, the CDR3 is TGTGCCAGCAGCCCCGGGACTAGCGCGGATAGGTTCGGGACCCAGTACTTC. Translation: CASSPGTSADRFGTQYF.

V gene TRBV19 combines with J gene TRBJ2-7; tentatively, D is TRBD2 (7 bases). The germline gives CDR1 LNHDA, CDR2 SQIVND (reference sequence). This CDR3 region has 16 residues. V was pared by 3 bases and J by 0 bases, with 15 bases between. This CDR3 reads CASSIFCGGSSYEQYF. The DNA of the CDR3 is TGTGCCAGTAGTATTTTCTGCGGGGGCAGCTCCTACGAGCAGTACTTC.

This sequence joins TRBV28 and TRBJ1-2; the match to TRBD1 covers 7 bases. This CDR3 is built from 14 residues. CDR1 and CDR2 from the germline V gene are MDHEN and SYDVKM. V lost 6 bases and J lost 4; bases outside the gene matches: 8. Here the CDR3 reads CASSRSGTVYGYTF. The CDR3 coding sequence is TGTGCCAGCAGCAGATCCGGGACAGTCTATGGCTACACCTTC.

The J gene is TRBJ1-4, the V gene TRBV2; D is unclear. The germline V gene encodes CDR1 SNHLY and CDR2 FYNNEI. The CDR3 has 13 residues. V dropped 7 bases and J dropped 2 bases, with 8 bases sitting between them. The DNA of the CDR3 is TGTGCCAGCACGGCGGAGACTAATGAAAAACTGTTTTTT. It codes for CASTAETNEKLFF.

CDR3 DNA: TGTGCCAGCAGCCAAGCGAGCGGGGGGTGGGCCGAGCAGTACTTC. This codes for CASSQASGGWAEQYF. The chain has TRBV4-2 and TRBJ2-7; TRBD2 matches at 9 bases. The trim removed 1 base at V and 6 bases at J, leaving 7 bases unmatched. In germline, CDR1 is LGHNA, CDR2 YNFKEQ. This CDR3 contains 15 residues.

V gene TRBV6-5 combines with J gene TRBJ2-7; tentatively, D is TRBD1 (5 bases). Per germline, CDR1 MNHEY and CDR2 SVGAGI. V was trimmed by 5 bases and J by 2 bases, leaving 10 bases between them. CDR3 size: 13 residues. CDR3 DNA: TGTGCCAGCAGTCCAGGGAACCCCTACGAGCAGTACGTC. Its translation: CASSPGNPYEQYV.

This clone was observed a handful of times. This chain joins TRBV12-3 or TRBV12-4 and TRBJ1-4; 7 bases are shared with TRBD1. V dropped 5 bases and J dropped 9; count of bases not matched to a gene: 6. The CDR3 has 13 residues. In DNA, the CDR3 is TGTGCCAGCAGTCCTGGACAGGACCAAAAACTGTTTTTT. The encoded protein is CASSPGQDQKLFF.

The chain joins TRBV19 to TRBJ2-2; the D gene is possibly TRBD2 (5 bases). Trimming took off 4 bases at V and 5 bases at J, with 8 bases between the two ends. This CDR3 contains 13 residues. Germline V CDR1 and CDR2: LNHDA, SQIVND (reference sequence). Here the CDR3 reads CASSRTETGELFF. CDR3 nucleotides: TGTGCCAGTAGTAGGACTGAGACCGGGGAGCTGTTTTTT.

This rearrangement joins TRBV29-1 to TRBJ1-1; tentative D call: TRBD1 (5 bases). CDR3 length equals 13 residues. Germline loops: CDR1 SQVTM, CDR2 ANQGSEA. Trimming took 6 bases from V and 4 from J, leaving 15 bases between them. Written as DNA, the CDR3 is TGCAGCGTGGGGCAGGTTATGGGCACTGAAGCTTTCTTT. This encodes CSVGQVMGTEAFF.

V usage is TRBV10-3 and J usage is TRBJ1-4; D is perhaps TRBD1 (6 bases). V was shortened by 3 bases and J by 6 bases, with 11 bases between the two germline ends. The CDR3 extends over 14 amino acids. The germline gives CDR1 ENHRY, CDR2 SYGVKD. The CDR3 DNA follows: TGTGCCATCAGTGATGGACAGTCGCATGAAAAACTGTTTTTT. This encodes CAISDGQSHEKLFF.

The V gene is TRBV12-5, the J gene TRBJ1-4; tentatively, D is TRBD1 (6 bases). The germline V gene has CDR1 LGHNT and CDR2 FRNRAP. Trimming left V 0 bases short and J 3 bases short, with 29 bases between. This CDR3 region has 22 residues. The CDR3 reads CASGLVGILSDRGNMANEKLFF. The CDR3 DNA reads as TGTGCTAGTGGTTTGGTAGGAATCCTATCGGACAGAGGCAATATGGCTAATGAAAAACTGTTTTTT.

V and J are TRBV6-2 or TRBV6-3 and TRBJ2-7; 15 bases are shared with TRBD2. The CDR3 spans 14 residues. V shed 6 bases and J 6 bases; nucleotides not matched to a gene: 3. Germline V lookup: CDR1 MNHEY, CDR2 SVGEGT. CDR3 coding DNA: TGTGCCAGCAGCGGACTAGCGGGAGGGCCCGAGCAGTACGTC. Residues: CASSGLAGGPEQYV.

Here the CDR3 reads CASSQREGGPDTQYF. The CDR3 DNA sequence: TGCGCCAGCAGCCAGAGGGAGGGGGGCCCAGATACGCAGTATTTT. This chain links TRBV4-1 with TRBJ2-3; maybe TRBD2 (7 bases). Germline V gene sequence: CDR1 MGHRA, CDR2 YSYEKL. The CDR3 totals 15 residues. V was clipped by 3 bases and J by 4 bases, with 14 bases between them.

V and J are TRBV19 and TRBJ1-4; the D gene is possibly TRBD1 (6 bases). Trimming removed 9 bases from V and 8 bases from J, with 22 bases in between. The length of the CDR3 is 15 residues. Germline CDR1 is LNHDA and CDR2 is SQIVND (reference sequence). The CDR3 nucleotides read TGTGCCAGCCAGGCTACCGGGACATCCATCGAAAAACTGTTTTTT. This translates into CASQATGTSIEKLFF.